This entry features one T cell receptor beta chain sequence. Only one count was recorded for this clone. What this receptor recognizes is not known. It has no much larger one-base neighbor in the sample; base qualities were not kept. The sample's time point label is to be understood as: approximately twelve months on ibrutinib. For TCR beta library preparation, about 2 micrograms of genomic DNA were isolated from cryopreserved PBMCs. Longitudinal blood samples from CLL patients receiving ibrutinib monotherapy were subjected to high-throughput TCR beta sequencing. Patients were enrolled in a phase 2 open-label single-center ibrutinib monotherapy trial. These data belong to a study of cytotoxic CD8 clonotypes in ibrutinib-treated CLL (dated by TCRdb to 2020 to 2023). Looking at the study overall: In this cohort, 15 patients were treatment-naive and ten to eleven were relapsed/refractory, while some 18 had unmutated IGHV. Samples averaged roughly 260,000 productive templates and about 94,000 productive rearrangements. Cryopreserved peripheral blood mononuclear cells were obtained prior to treatment, at the time of response, and at either disease progression or sustained remission. Patients were still on ibrutinib when every remission and progressive disease sample was collected. Samples at response were collected after a median of about twelve months of treatment, with a range of about 6 to 40 months. Longitudinal samples were available for about 30% of the 86 trial participants. Responses were partial in 24 patients and complete in 2; after median about 70 months follow-up, around 15 stayed in remission and about twelve progressed. Study-wide conclusions, independent of this receptor: Sampling times were not matched between patients in sustained remission and patients whose disease was progressing, and lymph node repertoires were not examined. Baseline clonality was found to be higher than that of age-matched healthy donors and was strongly correlated with circulating CD8+ T-cell counts. Public clonotypes were rare and either shrank or stayed stable during treatment, and the rise in clonality at ibrutinib response reflected expansion of private clonotypes. Clonality increased at ibrutinib response, stayed stable in sustained remission, and fell back toward baseline at progression.

The goal of deep resolution MiSeq sequencing was a depth between 1 in 1 million and 1 in 200,000 T cells, and coverage averaged 10x per clonotype. The immunoSEQ hsTCRB Kit was used to generate TCR beta libraries. From the authors' description of their analysis: The data were analyzed with ImmunoSEQ Analyzer and ImmunoSEQ Data Assistant, and V, D and J gene assignments followed IMGT definitions. Clonality, which ranges from 0 to 1, was calculated by subtracting the normalized Shannon entropy of productive rearrangement frequencies from one. Only overrepresented clonotypes making up at least 0.05% of the repertoire of each patient were included in the public clonotype analysis. Repertoires from some 13 age-matched healthy donors in immuneACCESS were used as clonality controls. TCRdb carries this immuneACCESS record with in-frame sequences only. Its versions omit some clonotypes, under half of them owing to an unresolved V gene in the studies checked, with the rest unexplained. V, J and clone size are those of that table, while D and trimming were read from the DNA. The sample data list 60,000 to 75,000 clones, and about nine tenths of these were observed just once. Jointly, the top ten make up under 4% of the sample.

Sequences SNHLY (CDR1) and FYNNEI (CDR2) are obtained from the germline V gene. From V the trimming removes 2 bases and from J it removes 5 bases, while the gene matches leave 7 bases of the junction unaccounted for. The CDR3 holds 16 amino acids from the cysteine to the phenylalanine. Of the read, only the CDR3 DNA is kept; its 48 bases are in frame from base 1. The sequenced sample was PBMCs, obtained after 12 months of ibrutinib treatment. The chain is encoded by TRBV2 joined to TRBJ2-1; 9 bases in the junction line up with TRBD2. This clonotype was obtained from a human donor with chronic lymphocytic leukemia. Here is the DNA: TGTGCCAGCAGTGAACACCGCGGGAGGGCCGACAATGAGCAGTTCTTC. It specifies CASSEHRGRADNEQFF.